Following are 23 T cell receptor beta chains from one sample sequenced in a study of T cell repertoires in cytomegalovirus infection. TCRdb itself ran the reads through MiXCR, one entry per CDR3 protein. The repertoire holds about 440,000 distinct CDR3 sequences, with roughly a third as singletons. Sequences were obtained from PBMCs. Receptors originate from a human donor in good health (CMV status not recorded). Some clones in this sample may be carry-over from other donors' samples.

This chain links TRBV5-1 with TRBJ2-7, with D possibly matching TRBD1 (6 bases). The V end lost 4 bases, the J end lost 2 bases, and 16 bases lay between the germline ends. The CDR3 has 15 residues. CDR1 SGHRS and CDR2 YFSETQ come from the germline V gene. The CDR3 DNA follows: TGCGCCAGCAGCGCGAATTTCGGGACACCCTACGAGCAGTACTTC. It is translated as CASSANFGTPYEQYF.

This clonotype was picked up many times. CDR3 amino acids: CASSYEQTMNTEAFF. The CDR3 coding sequence is TGTGCCAGCAGTTACGAACAGACCATGAACACTGAAGCTTTCTTT. The genes are TRBV6-5 and TRBJ1-1; D unresolved. The CDR3 consists of 15 residues. Deletions cut 2 bases from V and 0 bases from J, with 10 bases between. Germline V gene data show CDR1 as MNHEY and CDR2 as SVGAGI.

This clonotype was recorded at least ten times. The chain combines TRBV7-9 with TRBJ2-7; D unresolved. The CDR3 length is 13 residues. Trimming took 5 bases from V and 0 from J, leaving 8 bases between them. The germline V gene has CDR1 SEHNR and CDR2 FQNEAQ (reference sequence). The CDR3 DNA sequence: TGTGCCAGCAGCAACATAGGCTCCTACGAGCAGTACTTC. Translation gives CASSNIGSYEQYF.

This clonotype was picked up a small number of times. The chain is built from TRBV29-1 and TRBJ2-3; 7 bases align to TRBD1. Germline V gives CDR1 SQVTM, CDR2 ANQGSEA. This CDR3 region has 11 residues. J lost 5 bases, V lost 5 bases, and 1 base had no gene match. Written as DNA, the CDR3 is TGCAGCGTTAGGACAGGAGATACGCAGTATTTT. It translates to CSVRTGDTQYF.

This clonotype came up a few times. The rearrangement links TRBV2 to TRBJ1-1; tentative D call: TRBD1 (5 bases). This CDR3 has 14 residues. Between the trimmed V and J ends, which lost 4 bases and 6 bases, there was a span of 15 bases. Germline-derived CDR1 and CDR2 are SNHLY and FYNNEI. The CDR3 DNA reads TGTGCCAGCAGTGTTAGGGGAGGAGGGGCTGAAGCTTTCTTT. Translating gives CASSVRGGGAEAFF.

The chain employs TRBV3-1 and TRBJ1-5; D ambiguous. Germline assignment: CDR1 LGHDT and CDR2 YNNKEL (reference sequence). The CDR3 covers 13 residues. Trimming removed 6 bases at V and 7 bases at J, with 13 bases between. The CDR3 protein is CASSDGPRQPQHF. CDR3 sequence (DNA): TGTGCCAGCAGTGACGGGCCGAGGCAGCCCCAGCATTTT. Full variable domain (remainder filled in from reference TRBV3-1 and TRBJ1-5): DTAVSQTPKYLVTQMGNDKSIKCEQNLGHDTMYWYKQDSKKFLKIMFSYNNKELIINETVPNRFSPKSPDKAHLNLHINSLELGDSAVYFCASSDGPRQPQHFGDGTRLSIL.

This clonotype was observed a few times. The chain carries TRBV27 and TRBJ2-3; D not resolved. This CDR3 is built from 14 residues. Germline V lookup: CDR1 MNHEY, CDR2 SMNVEV (reference sequence). The V end was cut by 0 bases, the J end by 2 bases, with 6 bases between. CDR3 DNA: TGTGCCAGCAGTTTATCCTCTTTCACAGATACGCAGTATTTT. Translating it yields CASSLSSFTDTQYF.

This chain uses TRBV7-9 with TRBJ2-2; 10 bases are shared with TRBD2. The CDR3 is 17 residues long. Germline values: CDR1 SEHNR, CDR2 FQNEAQ (reference sequence). After removal of 5 bases from V and 7 bases from J, the junction contained 13 bases not matched to a gene. DNA of the CDR3: TGTGCCAGCAGCCCTTTTCGGAGCGGGGGGGCACTCGGGGAGCTGTTTTTT. The encoded protein is CASSPFRSGGALGELFF.

This clonotype was recorded many times. This may be a read error: a much more frequent sequence differs by one nucleotide. This chain uses TRBV7-9 with TRBJ2-7, with a tentative D call TRBD1 (6 bases). V lost 3 bases and J 3 bases, leaving 9 bases between the germline ends. Per germline, CDR1 SEHNR and CDR2 FQNEAQ (reference sequence). This CDR3 contains 13 residues. CDR3 region: CASSLEQGYEQYF. The CDR3 DNA reads as TGTGCCAGCAGCTTGGAACAGGGCTACGAGCAGTACTTC.

This clonotype was counted only a few times. J is TRBJ2-3 and V is TRBV6-5; possibly TRBD2 for D (7 bases). CDR1 is MNHEY, CDR2 SVGAGI, per germline. This CDR3 has 15 amino acids. V was shortened by 2 bases and J by 5 bases, with 14 bases between the two germline ends. CDR3 nucleotide sequence: TGTGCCAGCAGTTACAGTCGGGGGGCAAAAGATACGCAGTATTTT. Protein: CASSYSRGAKDTQYF.

The chain uses TRBV6-4 and TRBJ1-1; D not certain. The CDR3 loop spans 12 amino acids. V was trimmed by 0 bases and J by 11 bases, leaving 10 bases between them. The germline CDR1 and CDR2 sequences are MRHNA and SNTAGT. CDR3 nucleotide sequence: TGTGCCAGCAGTGACTCGGGAGGGTTGGCTTTCTTT. Protein: CASSDSGGLAFF.

This clonotype was seen at least ten times. V is TRBV7-9 and J is TRBJ1-6; no clear D. The CDR3 runs to 15 residues. Per the germline V gene, CDR1 is SEHNR and CDR2 is FQNEAQ (reference sequence). Trimming cost V 4 bases and J 6 bases, with 13 bases left between them. The DNA for the CDR3 is TGTGCCAGCAGCTCAACCGGCGCCCCTAATTCACCCCTCCACTTT. It encodes CASSSTGAPNSPLHF.

The chain carries TRBV10-3 and TRBJ2-7; TRBD2 is a possible D gene (5 bases). The CDR3 length is 16 residues. Between the trimmed V and J ends, which lost 3 bases and 2 bases, there was a span of 17 bases. In germline, CDR1 is ENHRY, CDR2 SYGVKD. The CDR3 bases are TGTGCCATCAGTGAACCGACCGCACCGGGAACCTACGAGCAGTACTTC. It is translated as CAISEPTAPGTYEQYF.

This clonotype was detected only a few times. The V and J genes are TRBV20-1 and TRBJ2-7, with 7 bases matching TRBD1. The CDR3 contains 15 residues. V shed 7 bases and J 0 bases; nucleotides not matched to a gene: 12. In germline, CDR1 is DFQATT, CDR2 SNEGSKA (reference sequence). The CDR3 spells CSGSEGAVDSYEQYF. Written as DNA, the CDR3 is TGCAGTGGGAGCGAGGGGGCTGTTGACTCCTACGAGCAGTACTTC.

Remarks on this clonotype: At one end, the junction sequence differs from germline, possibly due to a read error. V and J are TRBV7-2 and TRBJ2-7; 8 nucleotides agree with TRBD1. The CDR3 spans 14 residues. CDR1 SGHTA and CDR2 FQGNSA come from the germline V gene. The CDR3 reads CASSLGQGAYEPYF. CDR3 nucleotides: TGTGCCAGCAGCCTGGGGCAGGGGGCCTACGAGCCGTACTTC. The full variable domain, completed using reference TRBV7-2 and TRBJ2-7, is GAGVSQSPSNKVTEKGKDVELRCDPISGHTALYWYRQSLGQGLEFLIYFQGNSAPDKSGLPSDRFSAERTGGSVSTLTIQRTQQEDSAVYLCASSLGQGAYEPYFGPGTRLTVT.

V and J are TRBV5-4 and TRBJ2-5, with 9 bases lining up with TRBD1. V lost 6 bases to trimming and J lost 9 bases; unmatched junction nucleotides: 12. Looked up from germline, CDR1 is SGHNT and CDR2 is YYREEE (reference sequence). The CDR3 extends over 14 amino acids. This CDR3 reads CASTLPGQGLPQYF. CDR3 bases: TGTGCCAGCACACTTCCGGGACAGGGATTGCCCCAGTACTTC.

Comments on this clonotype: The CDR3 does not close with the conserved phenylalanine or tryptophan, likely indicating a read error. The rearrangement joins TRBV9 to TRBJ2-2; D perhaps matches TRBD1 (5 bases). CDR1 is SGDLS and CDR2 is YYNGEE in the germline V gene. The CDR3 has 15 residues. The CDR3 here is CARSARAVNTGELFC. The CDR3 DNA follows: TGTGCCAGGAGCGCCAGGGCGGTGAACACCGGGGAGCTGTTTTGT.

A few counts support this clonotype. The genes are TRBV27 and TRBJ2-3; D remains ambiguous. This CDR3 comprises 15 residues. From germline, CDR1 is MNHEY and CDR2 SMNVEV (reference sequence). Trimming pared 0 bases from V and 6 bases from J, leaving 13 bases between. CDR3 in amino acids: CASSLSVLKWDTQYF. The CDR3, as DNA: TGTGCCAGCAGTTTATCGGTGTTGAAGTGGGATACGCAGTATTTT.

This clonotype was seen a few times. This rearrangement joins TRBV6-5 to TRBJ1-1, with TRBD1 as a possible D gene (5 bases). The CDR3 length is 14 residues. V lost 8 bases and J lost 6, with 19 bases in between. Germline V gene data show CDR1 as MNHEY and CDR2 as SVGAGI. CDR3 sequence (DNA): TGTGCCAGCGGAAAATCAGGGCGGGAGCCTGAAGCTTTCTTT. Translated: CASGKSGREPEAFF.

A remark on this clonotype: No conserved phenylalanine or tryptophan is present at the end of the CDR3, so a read error is the likely explanation. The chain uses TRBV7-2 and TRBJ1-5; 9 bases align to TRBD1. The CDR3 length is 16 residues. After removal of 5 bases from V and 0 bases from J, the junction contained 5 bases not matched to a gene. Germline CDR1 is SGHTA and CDR2 is FQGNSA. This chain's CDR3 is CASSQWTGDSNQPQHL. In DNA, the CDR3 is TGTGCCAGCAGCCAATGGACAGGGGATAGCAATCAGCCCCAGCATTTG.

The chain couples TRBV7-8 to TRBJ2-3, with 9 bases fitting TRBD2. Germline loops: CDR1 SGHVS, CDR2 FQNEAQ. The J segment lost 0 bases and the V segment lost 7 bases, leaving 11 bases of the junction unmatched. This CDR3 region has 17 residues. Here the CDR3 DNA reads TGTGCCAGCATGGGGGGGCGGGGGGGCTATAGCACAGATACGCAGTATTTT. It encodes CASMGGRGGYSTDTQYF.

The chain has TRBV11-2 and TRBJ2-7; D may be TRBD1 (5 bases). The CDR3 is made up of 14 amino acids. V lost 7 bases and J lost 3, with 16 bases in between. Germline loops: CDR1 SGHAT, CDR2 FQNNGV. In nucleotides, the CDR3 is TGTGCCAGCAACCAGATACAGGATGACTACGAGCAGTACTTC. It translates to CASNQIQDDYEQYF.

J is TRBJ1-1 and V is TRBV11-2; D is possibly TRBD1 (5 bases). The CDR3 runs to 12 residues. Germline values: CDR1 SGHAT, CDR2 FQNNGV. V was trimmed by 4 bases and J by 6 bases, leaving 9 bases between them. The CDR3 region has the DNA TGTGCCAGCAGCTCGGCGGGGCCTGAAGCTTTCTTT. It yields the protein CASSSAGPEAFF. The variable domain in full, completed from reference TRBV11-2 and TRBJ1-1, reads EAGVAQSPRYKIIEKRQSVAFWCNPISGHATLYWYQQILGQGPKLLIQFQNNGVVDDSQLPKDRFSAERLKGVDSTLKIQPAKLEDSAVYLCASSSAGPEAFFGQGTRLTVV.